This TCR beta chain was documented in a study of T cell repertoires in cytomegalovirus infection. Background on the study: CMV infection together with matching HLA type was indicated by public TCR beta signatures. Study results and limitations: Frequencies of public TCR beta families were cumulated, and this identified carriers of CMV plus the relevant HLA. CMV-specific TCR beta clonotypes restricted by HLA-C dominated the ex vivo response.

TCRdb reanalysed the reads using MiXCR and keeps one entry per CDR3 protein. Altogether approximately 600,000 distinct CDR3 sequences are present, 35% to 50% being singletons, with the ten largest covering around 50%. Per germline, CDR1 MNHEY and CDR2 SMNVEV (reference sequence). V trimming: 4 bases; J trimming: 5 bases; junction bases outside the gene matches: 7. The CDR3 loop spans 16 amino acids. Comments on this clonotype: The antigen remains unidentified.

The chain recombines TRBV27 with TRBJ2-5, with 13 bases lining up with TRBD2. The sample was cultured PBMCs, taken from culture after CMV antigen stimulation. This clonotype was obtained from a human donor in good health (CMV status not recorded). Some clones in this sample may be carry-over from other donors' samples. The DNA of the CDR3 is TGTGCCAGCAGTTCGCCACTAGCGGGAGGGTGGGAGACCCAGTACTTC. This sequence encodes CASSSPLAGGWETQYF.